This T cell receptor (beta chain) emerged from a study of OX40 agonist ivuxolimab in advanced cancers. In the study overall: The dose-escalation cohort was just under 85% male, with a mean age of about 58 years, ranging roughly 20 to 90. Of the patients, three showed partial responses, one with hepatocellular carcinoma and two with cutaneous melanoma.

Sequencing was performed with immunoSEQ multiplex PCR; in TCRdb, only in-frame clones are kept and a portion is missing. This table holds some 43,000 clones, just under 90% found once. Findings and caveats of the study: Not determined was the antigen specificity of the expanded peripheral T cells. The mean number of expanded clones was higher in CD8+ T cells than in CD4+.

Between the trimmed V and J ends, which lost 5 bases and 6 bases, there was a span of 14 bases. The CDR3 has 13 residues. CDR1 SGHTA and CDR2 FQGTGA come from the germline V gene. For this clone: The antigen remains unidentified.

The chain joins TRBV7-3 to TRBJ2-7; D gene ambiguous. The sequences come from CD4+ or CD8+ T cells sorted from blood, collected in a trial of the OX40 agonist ivuxolimab. This receptor was taken from an adult with an advanced solid tumor such as melanoma, head and neck, liver or kidney cancer. CDR3 sequence (DNA): TGTGCCAGCAGCCCGTCCGTCTGGGGCGAGCAGTACTTC. It codes for CASSPSVWGEQYF.